Shown below are 30 T cell receptor beta chains from a single sample sequenced in a study of T-cell reconstitution after alpha-beta-depleted transplantation in children. A library of TCRbeta sequences, prepared with unique molecular identifiers, was generated. TCRdb re-called the PCR reads with MiXCR, one entry per CDR3 protein. The data hold 750,000 to 950,000 distinct CDR3 sequences, with 16% observed a single time. The specimen was PBMCs, mostly from graft donor cells, collected 360 days after TCRalphabeta/CD19-depleted stem cell transplant. The receptors were gathered from a male patient younger than 18 who had a stem cell transplant for acute lymphoblastic leukemia, so the T cells may come from the graft donor.

This clonotype was seen a few times. The chain couples TRBV5-6 to TRBJ2-3, with D perhaps matching TRBD2 (5 bases). The CDR3 covers 15 residues. Germline CDR1 is SGHDT and CDR2 is YYEEEE. Trimming stripped 2 bases from V and 1 base from J, with 11 bases between. The CDR3 DNA reads as TGTGCCAGCAGCTTTTTACTAGTAGGCACAGATACGCAGTATTTT. It specifies CASSFLLVGTDTQYF.

The sample holds a few counts of this clonotype. The gene calls are TRBV9 and TRBJ2-1, with 9 bases matching TRBD2. CDR3 length: 16 amino acids. J gave up 4 bases and V 4 bases, and 9 bases lay outside the gene matches. Germline V gene lookup returns CDR1 SGDLS and CDR2 YYNGEE. The CDR3: CASSHLAGPPYNEQFF. CDR3 coding DNA: TGTGCCAGCAGCCACCTAGCGGGACCCCCTTACAATGAGCAGTTCTTC.

The chain recombines TRBV10-3 with TRBJ1-2; D gene uncertain. Germline CDR1 and CDR2: ENHRY and SYGVKD. V was cut by 3 bases and J by 1 base, with 9 bases left in between. The CDR3 contains 14 residues. CDR3: CAISDEGVNYGYTF. The CDR3, as DNA: TGTGCCATCAGTGATGAGGGTGTTAACTATGGCTACACCTTC.

This clonotype was seen a few times. The CDR3 loop is CASSQERGVTNTEAFF. CDR3 bases: TGCGCCAGCAGCCAGGAAAGAGGGGTGACGAACACTGAAGCTTTCTTT. This rearrangement joins TRBV5-1 to TRBJ1-1, with D possibly matching TRBD1 (5 bases). The germline V gene has CDR1 SGHRS and CDR2 YFSETQ. This CDR3 comprises 16 residues. Between the trimmed V and J ends, which lost 4 bases and 1 base, there was a span of 17 bases.

The V and J genes are TRBV24-1 and TRBJ2-2, with no clear D. Germline V gene sequence: CDR1 KGHDR, CDR2 SFDVKD. The CDR3 length is 14 residues. Trimming cost V 5 bases and J 0 bases, with 6 bases left between them. The CDR3 nucleotides read TGTGCCACCAGTGGGCCAGCGAACACCGGGGAGCTGTTTTTT. It translates to CATSGPANTGELFF.

This clonotype was found many times. The genes are TRBV5-1 and TRBJ2-1; D is undetermined. Trimming removed 0 bases at V and 10 bases at J, with 11 bases between. Germline V CDR1 and CDR2: SGHRS, YFSETQ. This CDR3 has 13 amino acids. The chain's CDR3 is CASSLVVSREQFF. For the CDR3, the DNA is TGCGCCAGCAGCTTGGTAGTTTCCAGGGAGCAGTTCTTC.

V and J are TRBV16 and TRBJ1-6, with TRBD1 as a possible D gene (6 bases). The CDR3 is 17 amino acids. V dropped 1 base and J dropped 1 base, with 11 bases sitting between them. Germline assignment: CDR1 KGHSY and CDR2 FQNENV. The CDR3 nucleotides read TGTGCCAGCAGCCAATATGACAGGAGGTCCTATAATTCACCCCTCCACTTT. Translating it yields CASSQYDRRSYNSPLHF.

This clonotype was counted a few times. CDR3 protein: CAISSGTPSLLYEQYF. Written as DNA, the CDR3 is TGTGCCATCAGCTCCGGGACTCCCTCATTATTATACGAGCAGTACTTC. The chain uses TRBV10-3 and TRBJ2-7; D is perhaps TRBD2 (6 bases). CDR1 and CDR2 (germline): ENHRY, SYGVKD. V was shortened by 6 bases and J by 4 bases, with 22 bases between the two germline ends. The CDR3 consists of 16 residues.

This rearrangement joins TRBV14 to TRBJ2-1, with 8 bases identical to TRBD2. Germline V gene sequence: CDR1 SGHDN, CDR2 FVKESK. V shed 0 bases, J shed 6 bases, and the junction held 4 bases outside the gene matches. The CDR3 has 15 residues. CDR3 nucleotides: TGTGCCAGCAGCCAAGAGGGACTAGGTAGCAATGAGCAGTTCTTC. Protein product: CASSQEGLGSNEQFF. The whole variable domain, remainder taken from reference TRBV14 and TRBJ2-1, is EAGVTQFPSHSVIEKGQTVTLRCDPISGHDNLYWYRRVMGKEIKFLLHFVKESKQDESGMPNNRFLAERTGGTYSTLKVQPAELEDSGVYFCASSQEGLGSNEQFFGPGTRLTVL.

The rearrangement links TRBV20-1 to TRBJ2-1; D unresolved. V was clipped by 2 bases and J by 2 bases, with 13 bases between them. The length of the CDR3 is 15 residues. Per the germline V gene, CDR1 is DFQATT and CDR2 is SNEGSKA (reference sequence). The DNA of the CDR3 is TGCAGTGCTAGAAAGTCGGGCCAAACCTACAATGAGCAGTTCTTC. Residues: CSARKSGQTYNEQFF.

The V gene is TRBV7-2, the J gene TRBJ2-1; 10 positions agree with TRBD2. With 5 bases clipped from V and 3 bases from J, the junction kept 7 bases outside the gene matches. The CDR3 runs to 16 residues. Germline loops: CDR1 SGHTA, CDR2 FQGNSA. The CDR3 DNA is TGTGCCAGCAGCCGGAGCGGGAGGGCCGACTACAATGAGCAGTTCTTC. The encoded protein is CASSRSGRADYNEQFF.

The chain recombines TRBV7-2 with TRBJ1-5; D might be TRBD1 (5 bases). This CDR3 is built from 16 residues. From germline, CDR1 is SGHTA and CDR2 FQGNSA. Trimming pared 2 bases from V and 1 base from J, leaving 12 bases between. CDR3 sequence: CASSLLQAGSNQPQHF. CDR3 DNA sequence: TGTGCCAGCAGCTTATTACAGGCGGGGAGCAATCAGCCCCAGCATTTT.

This clonotype was found many times. The chain carries TRBV20-1 and TRBJ2-7; unclear D gene. The CDR3 is 15 amino acids. Germline V gene data show CDR1 as DFQATT and CDR2 as SNEGSKA (reference sequence). The germline V and J ends were trimmed by 3 bases and 0 bases, with 15 bases remaining between them. The CDR3 region has the DNA TGCAGTGCTAGCTACATGGGAAGTGGCTCCTACGAGCAGTACTTC. Amino acid sequence: CSASYMGSGSYEQYF.

In this sample, this clonotype turned up a few times. This sequence joins TRBV28 and TRBJ2-7; 7 bases are a match to TRBD2. In germline, CDR1 is MDHEN, CDR2 SYDVKM. Unmatched junction bases numbered 8, after V lost 4 bases and J lost 2 bases. The CDR3 sequence is 15 residues long. The CDR3 region is CASSSPGLYPYEQYF. The CDR3 DNA is TGTGCCAGCAGTTCTCCGGGACTATACCCCTACGAGCAGTACTTC.

With regard to this clonotype: This CDR3 fails to terminate in the conserved phenylalanine or tryptophan, so it likely reflects a read error. The chain combines TRBV20-1 with TRBJ2-7, with a weak D call TRBD1 (6 bases). There are 14 residues in the CDR3. V was trimmed by 3 bases and J by 0 bases, leaving 12 bases between them. Germline CDR1 and CDR2: DFQATT and SNEGSKA (reference sequence). The CDR3 protein is CSASKAGVSYEQYS. The CDR3 DNA reads TGCAGTGCTAGTAAGGCAGGGGTCTCCTACGAGCAGTACTCC.

This clonotype came up a few times. The CDR3 loop is CASSESRQPRTGELFF. In nucleotides, the CDR3 is TGCGCCAGCAGTGAGTCGAGACAGCCCCGCACCGGGGAGCTGTTTTTT. This chain connects TRBV10-2 to TRBJ2-2; possible D gene TRBD1, 5 bases. The CDR3 is 16 residues long. The V end lost 0 bases, the J end lost 4 bases, and 12 bases lay between the germline ends. The V gene's germline CDR1 is WSHSY and CDR2 SAAADI.

This clonotype was counted at least ten times. V and J are TRBV29-1 and TRBJ1-5; a possible D gene is TRBD1 (5 bases). The CDR3 length is 16 residues. CDR1 and CDR2 from the germline V gene are SQVTM and ANQGSEA. V was trimmed by 4 bases and J by 2 bases, leaving 18 bases between them. The CDR3 protein is CSVGPTPRQRNQPQHF. The CDR3 region has the DNA TGCAGCGTTGGTCCTACCCCAAGACAGCGCAATCAGCCCCAGCATTTT. Based on the CDR3 plus reference TRBV29-1 and TRBJ1-5, the full variable domain is SAVISQKPSRDICQRGTSLTIQCQVDSQVTMMFWYRQQPGQSLTLIATANQGSEATYESGFVIDKFPISRPNLTFSTLTVSNMSPEDSSIYLCSVGPTPRQRNQPQHFGDGTRLSIL.

The table lists this clonotype with a few counts. The chain carries TRBV29-1 and TRBJ2-3, with a possible D match to TRBD2 (5 bases). Deletions cut 6 bases from V and 3 bases from J, with 13 bases between. The CDR3 extends over 13 amino acids. Per germline, CDR1 SQVTM and CDR2 ANQGSEA. The CDR3 region is CSVPGVVTDTQYF. The CDR3 region has the DNA TGCAGCGTCCCCGGGGTAGTGACAGATACGCAGTATTTT.

This sequence joins TRBV5-1 and TRBJ2-1; TRBD2 matches at 8 bases. The CDR3 is made up of 15 amino acids. Losses at the gene ends were 6 bases for V and 5 bases for J; bases not matched to a gene: 10. Per the germline V gene, CDR1 is SGHRS and CDR2 is YFSETQ. CDR3 in DNA: TGCGCCAGCACCGTCCCGGGACTAGTCAACAATGAGCAGTTCTTC. This codes for CASTVPGLVNNEQFF.

Here the CDR3 DNA reads TGTGCCAGCACCCCACTAGCGGGAGGGATCTCCTACGAGCAGTACTTC. This sequence encodes CASTPLAGGISYEQYF. This rearrangement joins TRBV6-1 to TRBJ2-7, with 13 bases fitting TRBD2. The V segment lost 7 bases and the J segment 0 bases; nucleotides outside the gene matches: 6. CDR1 and CDR2 (germline): MNHNS, SASEGT. The CDR3 runs to 16 residues.

The chain links TRBV5-1 to TRBJ2-5; 9 bases line up with TRBD1. The CDR3 is made up of 17 amino acids. Germline V gives CDR1 SGHRS, CDR2 YFSETQ. V lost 3 bases and J lost 4; bases outside the gene matches: 13. CDR3 region: CASSSMGQGGRRETQYF. CDR3 nucleotides: TGCGCCAGCAGCTCCATGGGACAGGGAGGGAGGCGAGAGACCCAGTACTTC.

The chain combines TRBV3-1 with TRBJ2-2; D remains unclear. In germline, CDR1 is LGHDT, CDR2 YNNKEL (reference sequence). CDR3 length: 13 residues. Deletions cut 8 bases from V and 6 bases from J, with 13 bases between. The CDR3 DNA reads as TGTGCCAGCCAAAGACCGGCCGCCGGGGAGCTGTTTTTT. This sequence encodes CASQRPAAGELFF.

The chain links TRBV5-1 to TRBJ2-2, with 8 bases aligning to TRBD2. Germline CDR1 reads SGHRS; CDR2 reads YFSETQ. J lost 8 bases, V lost 7 bases, and 7 bases had no gene match. The CDR3 consists of 13 residues. CDR3: CASGLANEGELFF. In DNA, the CDR3 is TGCGCCAGCGGACTAGCTAATGAGGGGGAGCTGTTTTTT.

The chain couples TRBV18 to TRBJ2-5; D possibly matches TRBD1 or TRBD2 (6 bases each). The CDR3 is made up of 15 amino acids. V gave up 1 base and J gave up 4 bases, with 13 bases separating them. CDR1 is KGHSH, CDR2 LQKENI, per germline. The DNA for the CDR3 is TGTGCCAGCTCACCACAGGACGGAGGGGGAGAGACCCAGTACTTC. This gives the protein CASSPQDGGGETQYF. The full variable domain, in which reference TRBV18 and TRBJ2-5 provide the parts outside the CDR3, is NAGVMQNPRHLVRRRGQEARLRCSPMKGHSHVYWYRQLPEEGLKFMVYLQKENIIDESGMPKERFSAEFPKEGPSILRIQQVVRGDSAAYFCASSPQDGGGETQYFGPGTRLLVL.

Of note for this clonotype: Germline is not matched at one junction end, which may reflect a read error. This chain uses TRBV11-1 with TRBJ2-7; D unresolved. CDR1 and CDR2 from the germline V gene are SGHAT and FQDESV (reference sequence). The CDR3 is 16 amino acids. This CDR3 is CASSWTAGSTSFEQYF. The CDR3 DNA reads TGTGCCAGCAGCTGGACCGCCGGGTCAACCTCCTTCGAGCAGTACTTC.

The chain combines TRBV5-1 with TRBJ2-1, with D possibly called TRBD1 or TRBD2 (5 bases each). This CDR3 contains 17 residues. Germline-derived CDR1 and CDR2 are SGHRS and YFSETQ. V lost 2 bases, J lost 1 base, and 16 bases lay in between. CDR3 sequence reads: CASSFGFGDPSYNEQFF. The CDR3 DNA follows: TGCGCCAGCAGCTTTGGGTTCGGGGACCCTTCCTACAATGAGCAGTTCTTC.

This chain links TRBV20-1 with TRBJ2-7; D is perhaps TRBD1 (7 bases). Germline V gene data show CDR1 as DFQATT and CDR2 as SNEGSKA (reference sequence). CDR3 length equals 14 residues. The germline V and J ends were trimmed by 2 bases and 4 bases, with 15 bases remaining between them. The CDR3 loop is CSARNVQGGYEQYF. CDR3 DNA sequence: TGCAGTGCTAGAAATGTCCAGGGGGGTTACGAGCAGTACTTC.

This clonotype was seen more than once but under ten times. This chain joins TRBV12-3 or TRBV12-4 and TRBJ1-2; 7 bases map to TRBD1. This CDR3 region has 15 residues. The trim removed 3 bases at V and 3 bases at J, leaving 7 bases unmatched. The CDR3 region has the DNA TGTGCCAGCAGTTTCTCGACAGGGACGGACTATGGCTACACCTTC. Its protein is CASSFSTGTDYGYTF.

The V call is TRBV5-1, the J call TRBJ2-5; D remains unclear. The germline V gene has CDR1 SGHRS and CDR2 YFSETQ. The CDR3 contains 16 residues. V lost 4 bases to trimming and J lost 0 bases, with 16 bases between them. CDR3 DNA: TGCGCCAGCAGCCCTCCTCTAATGGCGGACCAAGAGACCCAGTACTTC. This sequence encodes CASSPPLMADQETQYF. Looking up the rest from reference TRBV5-1 and TRBJ2-5 gives the full variable domain: KAGVTQTPRYLIKTRGQQVTLSCSPISGHRSVSWYQQTPGQGLQFLFEYFSETQRNKGNFPGRFSGRQFSNSRSEMNVSTLELGDSALYLCASSPPLMADQETQYFGPGTRLLVL.

The gene calls are TRBV7-3 and TRBJ2-2, with 7 bases fitting TRBD2. The V segment lost 8 bases and the J segment 3 bases; nucleotides outside the gene matches: 12. The CDR3 spans 16 residues. Germline V gene sequence: CDR1 SGHTA, CDR2 FQGTGA. The DNA for the CDR3 is TGTGCCAGCCGGGCGGGGGTCGGGTTCGACACCGGGGAGCTGTTTTTT. Translating it yields CASRAGVGFDTGELFF.